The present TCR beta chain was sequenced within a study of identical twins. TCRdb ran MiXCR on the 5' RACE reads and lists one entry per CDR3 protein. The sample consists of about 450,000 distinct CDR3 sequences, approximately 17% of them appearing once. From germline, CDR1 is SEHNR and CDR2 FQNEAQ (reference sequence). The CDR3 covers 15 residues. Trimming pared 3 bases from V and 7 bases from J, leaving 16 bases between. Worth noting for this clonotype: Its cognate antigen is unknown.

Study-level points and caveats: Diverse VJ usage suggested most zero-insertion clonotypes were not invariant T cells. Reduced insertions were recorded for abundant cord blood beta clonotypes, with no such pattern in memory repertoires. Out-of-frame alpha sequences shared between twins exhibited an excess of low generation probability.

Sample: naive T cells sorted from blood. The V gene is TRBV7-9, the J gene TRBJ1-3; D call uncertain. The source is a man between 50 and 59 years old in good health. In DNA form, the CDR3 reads TGTGCCAGCAGCTTTCAGACCCTTAGCGGGAACACCATATATTTT. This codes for CASSFQTLSGNTIYF.